Listed below are T cell receptor beta chains from one sample, sequenced in a study of cytomegalovirus exposure and HLA in healthy donors. TCRdb keeps only in-frame clones here, not all; method: immunoSEQ multiplex PCR. The sample shows 150,000 to 200,000 clones, roughly 70% of them seen only once. The sample comprised PBMCs. These TCRs come from a woman in her 50s in good health and CMV-seropositive. The CDR3 runs from the conserved cysteine through the conserved F or W. The D gene is left open where the match is weak. For some rows the clone size is stated as once, few or many, or as a class when expanded; others skip it.

V gene	J gene	clone size	D gene	CDR3 protein	CDR3 DNA
TRBV7-3	TRBJ1-2	.	TRBD1	CASSLMAGGDGYTF	TGTGCCAGCAGCTTAATGGCAGGGGGAGATGGCTACACCTTC
TRBV2	TRBJ1-2	.	TRBD1	CASTGTEKVNYGYTF	TGTGCCAGCACTGGGACAGAGAAAGTTAACTATGGCTACACCTTC
TRBV9	TRBJ1-4	.	.	CASSPGPGGPTNEKLFF	TGTGCCAGCAGCCCGGGCCCCGGGGGGCCAACTAATGAAAAACTGTTTTTT
TRBV19	TRBJ1-5	.	TRBD1	CASSAGTAWSNQPQHF	TGTGCCAGTAGTGCCGGGACAGCTTGGAGCAATCAGCCCCAGCATTTT
TRBV6-5	TRBJ2-7	.	.	CASSPPGAYEQYF	TGTGCCAGCAGTCCCCCGGGTGCCTACGAGCAGTACTTC
TRBV11-2	TRBJ2-7	once	TRBD2	CASSLAGGLNYEQYF	TGTGCCAGCAGCTTGGCGGGGGGCCTTAACTACGAGCAGTACTTC
TRBV2	TRBJ2-7	few	.	CASRQTVLSYEQYF	TGTGCCAGCAGACAGACAGTACTCTCCTACGAGCAGTACTTC
TRBV7-3	TRBJ2-1	.	TRBD1	CASSPGQGREQFF	TGTGCCAGCAGCCCTGGACAGGGGAGAGAGCAGTTCTTC
TRBV14	TRBJ2-1	.	TRBD2	CASSPWRGRGAPEQFF	TGTGCCAGCAGCCCCTGGCGGGGGCGGGGGGCCCCTGAGCAGTTCTTC
TRBV13	TRBJ1-2	once	.	CASSLTRDYGYTF	TGTGCCAGCAGCCTGACAAGAGACTATGGCTACACCTTC
TRBV28	TRBJ1-1	.	TRBD1	CASSSLQGAPAFF	TGTGCCAGCAGTTCTTTACAGGGGGCGCCGGCTTTCTTT
TRBV7-9	TRBJ2-1	.	.	CASSTGYEQFF	TGTGCCAGCAGCACAGGGTATGAGCAGTTCTTC
TRBV15	TRBJ1-1	.	.	CATSTEPFGVMNTEAFF	TGTGCCACCAGCACAGAGCCCTTCGGGGTGATGAACACTGAAGCTTTCTTT
TRBV7-9	TRBJ1-1	.	TRBD1	CASSEQGAGTEAFF	TGTGCCAGCAGCGAACAGGGGGCGGGTACTGAAGCTTTCTTT
TRBV5-4	TRBJ1-3	.	.	CASSWGQGAGNTIYF	TGTGCCAGCAGCTGGGGGCAGGGTGCTGGAAACACCATATATTTT
TRBV4-1	TRBJ2-1	.	TRBD1	CASSPPGDRGRFNEQFF	TGCGCCAGCAGCCCCCCCGGAGACAGGGGGCGATTCAATGAGCAGTTCTTC
TRBV7-8	TRBJ2-7	.	TRBD2	CASSLENSGGLSYEQYF	TGTGCCAGCAGCTTAGAGAATAGCGGGGGTCTCTCCTACGAGCAGTACTTC
TRBV7-3	TRBJ1-1	.	.	CASRGPNTEAFF	TGTGCCAGCAGGGGCCCAAACACTGAAGCTTTCTTT
TRBV7-6	TRBJ1-5	once	.	CASSLNRGQPQHF	TGTGCCAGCAGCTTAAATCGGGGGCAGCCCCAGCATTTT
TRBV7-9	TRBJ2-5	.	.	CASSARTDYYQETQYF	TGTGCCAGCAGCGCCCGGACGGACTATTACCAAGAGACCCAGTACTTC
TRBV6-1	TRBJ1-1	.	.	CASNSGSMNTEAFF	TGTGCCAGCAACTCGGGTTCCATGAACACTGAAGCTTTCTTT
TRBV7-9	TRBJ1-3	.	.	CASSQQRSTGNTIYF	TGTGCCAGCAGCCAACAGCGGTCAACTGGAAACACCATATATTTT
TRBV5-1	TRBJ1-2	.	.	CASSRGTHGDYGYTF	TGCGCCAGCAGCCGCGGGACTCATGGGGACTATGGCTACACCTTC
TRBV7-8	TRBJ1-2	.	.	CASSLGGSTPYGYTF	TGTGCCAGCAGCTTAGGGGGCAGCACCCCCTATGGCTACACCTTC
TRBV18	TRBJ2-7	.	.	CASSPPQGYSYEQYF	TGTGCCAGCTCACCGCCACAGGGTTACTCCTACGAGCAGTACTTC
TRBV5-1	TRBJ2-1	.	TRBD2	CASSLAASGGHEQFF	TGCGCCAGCAGCTTGGCGGCTAGCGGGGGGCATGAGCAGTTCTTC
TRBV5-1	TRBJ1-4	.	.	CASSLVPGMGNEKLFF	TGCGCCAGCAGCTTGGTGCCCGGGATGGGGAATGAAAAACTGTTTTTT
TRBV15	TRBJ2-7	.	.	CATSEGGYEQYF	TGTGCCACCAGCGAAGGGGGCTACGAGCAGTACTTC
TRBV25-1	TRBJ2-3	.	.	CASSVGPGQQYF	TGTGCCAGCAGTGTCGGGCCCGGACAGCAGTATTTT
TRBV5-5	TRBJ1-6	.	.	CASSSSPGQWSPLHF	TGTGCCAGCAGCTCATCCCCGGGACAATGGTCACCCCTCCACTTT
TRBV10-2	TRBJ1-1	.	.	CASRKGQGYTEAFF	TGCGCCAGCAGAAAGGGTCAGGGCTACACTGAAGCTTTCTTT
TRBV18	TRBJ2-1	.	.	CASSPMGGYEQFF	TGTGCCAGCTCCCCCATGGGGGGATATGAGCAGTTCTTC
TRBV2	TRBJ2-2	.	.	CASSGGPKRGLTGELFF	TGTGCCAGCAGTGGGGGGCCGAAACGGGGTCTTACCGGGGAGCTGTTTTTT
TRBV6-1	TRBJ2-5	.	.	CASRQLRVATQYF	TGTGCCAGCAGGCAACTGCGGGTTGCGACCCAGTACTTC
TRBV9	TRBJ2-1	once	TRBD2	CASSAPGLAGNNEQFF	TGTGCCAGCAGCGCCCCGGGACTAGCGGGGAACAATGAGCAGTTCTTC